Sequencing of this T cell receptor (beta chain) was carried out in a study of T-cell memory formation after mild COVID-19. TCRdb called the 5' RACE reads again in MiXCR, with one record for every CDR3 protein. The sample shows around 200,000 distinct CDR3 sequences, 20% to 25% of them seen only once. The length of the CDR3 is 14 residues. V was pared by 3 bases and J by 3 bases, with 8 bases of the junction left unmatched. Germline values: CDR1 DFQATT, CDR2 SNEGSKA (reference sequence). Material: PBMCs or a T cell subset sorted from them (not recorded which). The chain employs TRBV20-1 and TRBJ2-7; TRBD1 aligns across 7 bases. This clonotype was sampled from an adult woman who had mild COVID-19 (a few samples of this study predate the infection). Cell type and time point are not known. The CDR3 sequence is CSARHRGSGYEQYF. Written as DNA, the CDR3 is TGCAGTGCTAGGCACAGGGGTTCTGGCTACGAGCAGTACTTC.